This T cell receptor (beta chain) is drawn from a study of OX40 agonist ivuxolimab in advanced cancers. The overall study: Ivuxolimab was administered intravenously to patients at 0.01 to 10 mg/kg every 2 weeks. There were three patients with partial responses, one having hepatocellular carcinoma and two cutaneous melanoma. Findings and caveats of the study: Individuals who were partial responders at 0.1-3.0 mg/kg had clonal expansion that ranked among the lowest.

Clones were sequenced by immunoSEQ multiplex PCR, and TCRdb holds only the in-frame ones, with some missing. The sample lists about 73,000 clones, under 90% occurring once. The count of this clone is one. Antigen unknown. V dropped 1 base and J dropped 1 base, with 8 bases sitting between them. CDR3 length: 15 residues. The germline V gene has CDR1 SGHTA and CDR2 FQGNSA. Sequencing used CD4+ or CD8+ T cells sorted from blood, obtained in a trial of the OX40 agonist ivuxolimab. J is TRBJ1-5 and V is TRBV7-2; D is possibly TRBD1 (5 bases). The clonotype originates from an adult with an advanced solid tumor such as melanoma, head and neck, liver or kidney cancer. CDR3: CASSLGGLSNQPQHF. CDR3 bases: TGTGCCAGCAGCTTAGGGGGGTTAAGCAATCAGCCCCAGCATTTT.